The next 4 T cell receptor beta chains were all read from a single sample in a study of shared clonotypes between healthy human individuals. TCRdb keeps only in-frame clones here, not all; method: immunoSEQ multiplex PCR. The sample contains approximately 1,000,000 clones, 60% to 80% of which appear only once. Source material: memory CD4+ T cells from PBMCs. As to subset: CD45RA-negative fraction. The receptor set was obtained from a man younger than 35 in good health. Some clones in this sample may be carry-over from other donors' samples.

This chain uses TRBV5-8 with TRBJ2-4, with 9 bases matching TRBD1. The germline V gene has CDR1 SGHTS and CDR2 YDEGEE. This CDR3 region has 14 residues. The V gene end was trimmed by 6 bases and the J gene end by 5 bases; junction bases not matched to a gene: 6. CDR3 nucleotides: TGTGCCAGCAACTATGGACAGGGGCAAAACATTCAGTACTTC. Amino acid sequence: CASNYGQGQNIQYF.

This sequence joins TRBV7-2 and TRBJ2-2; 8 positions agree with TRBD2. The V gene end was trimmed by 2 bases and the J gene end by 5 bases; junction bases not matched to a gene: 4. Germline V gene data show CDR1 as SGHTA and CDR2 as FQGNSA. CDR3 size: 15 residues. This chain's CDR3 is CASSLRAGVTGELFF. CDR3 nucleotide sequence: TGTGCCAGCAGCTTACGAGCGGGAGTTACCGGGGAGCTGTTTTTT.

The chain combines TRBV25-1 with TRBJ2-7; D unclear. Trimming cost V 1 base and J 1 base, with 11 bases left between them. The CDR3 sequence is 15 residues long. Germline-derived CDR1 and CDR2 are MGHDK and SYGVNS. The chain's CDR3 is CASSESGLGSYEQYF. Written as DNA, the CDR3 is TGTGCCAGCAGTGAATCCGGTTTAGGGTCCTACGAGCAGTACTTC.

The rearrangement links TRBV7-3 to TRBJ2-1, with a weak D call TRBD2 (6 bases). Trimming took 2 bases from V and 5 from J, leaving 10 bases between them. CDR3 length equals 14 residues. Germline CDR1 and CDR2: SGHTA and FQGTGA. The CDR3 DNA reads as TGTGCCAGCAGCTTATTTAGCGGTGACAATGAGCAGTTCTTC. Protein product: CASSLFSGDNEQFF.